This T cell receptor beta chain derives from a study of blood T cell repertoires in COVID-19. Study at large: Some COVID-19 samples were acute and others convalescent; all came from the United States, Italy and Spain. T cells, B-cell-depleted T cells, or PBMCs supplied cDNA or gDNA.

Details on this clone: One end of the junction does not line up with germline, which may come from a read error.

CDR1 and CDR2 from the germline V gene are LGHDT and YNNKEL (reference sequence). The CDR3 totals 12 residues. In the authors' workflow: Using reference gene primer amplification, nucleated cell counts were estimated. The data were produced by immunoSEQ multiplex PCR, yet TCRdb's version contains in-frame clones alone and is incomplete. V and J calls and clone size are those listed in that table; D and trimming were worked out from the DNA. The sample includes 140,000 or so clones, over 80% of them seen just once. This receptor was identified in a man aged 45-65 years who had recovered from COVID-19. The chain employs TRBV3-1 (or the pseudogene TRBV3-2) and TRBJ1-2; no clear D. Input material: peripheral blood. CDR3 sequence (DNA): TGTGCCAGCAGCCCCGGTAACGATGGCTACACCTTC. It specifies CASSPGNDGYTF.